Below, one T cell receptor (beta chain) is given with its context. Antigen: not known. This entry belongs to a study of cytomegalovirus exposure and HLA in healthy donors. General observations from the study: Other equally common chains were less clonally expanded than HLA-associated TCR beta chains, a later analysis showed. For presence/absence analyses, sequencing depth was assumed to be roughly uniform across donors.

Trimming pared 2 bases from V and 2 bases from J, leaving 10 bases between. The CDR3 runs to 15 residues. Germline V gene sequence: CDR1 SGHDN, CDR2 FVKESK. In the PCR, 60 Vbeta and 13 Jbeta primers were used. Sequencing was performed with immunoSEQ multiplex PCR; in TCRdb, only in-frame clones are kept and a portion is missing. The sample includes more than 100,000 clones, approximately 66% of them seen just once. This receptor was taken from a woman between 50 and 59 years old in good health and CMV-seronegative. Sequencing was done on a sample of PBMCs. V and J are TRBV14 and TRBJ2-4; D possibly corresponds to TRBD2 (5 bases). CDR3 DNA sequence: TGTGCCAGCAGCCAAATCGGGGTGACCAAAAACATTCAGTACTTC. Translation: CASSQIGVTKNIQYF.